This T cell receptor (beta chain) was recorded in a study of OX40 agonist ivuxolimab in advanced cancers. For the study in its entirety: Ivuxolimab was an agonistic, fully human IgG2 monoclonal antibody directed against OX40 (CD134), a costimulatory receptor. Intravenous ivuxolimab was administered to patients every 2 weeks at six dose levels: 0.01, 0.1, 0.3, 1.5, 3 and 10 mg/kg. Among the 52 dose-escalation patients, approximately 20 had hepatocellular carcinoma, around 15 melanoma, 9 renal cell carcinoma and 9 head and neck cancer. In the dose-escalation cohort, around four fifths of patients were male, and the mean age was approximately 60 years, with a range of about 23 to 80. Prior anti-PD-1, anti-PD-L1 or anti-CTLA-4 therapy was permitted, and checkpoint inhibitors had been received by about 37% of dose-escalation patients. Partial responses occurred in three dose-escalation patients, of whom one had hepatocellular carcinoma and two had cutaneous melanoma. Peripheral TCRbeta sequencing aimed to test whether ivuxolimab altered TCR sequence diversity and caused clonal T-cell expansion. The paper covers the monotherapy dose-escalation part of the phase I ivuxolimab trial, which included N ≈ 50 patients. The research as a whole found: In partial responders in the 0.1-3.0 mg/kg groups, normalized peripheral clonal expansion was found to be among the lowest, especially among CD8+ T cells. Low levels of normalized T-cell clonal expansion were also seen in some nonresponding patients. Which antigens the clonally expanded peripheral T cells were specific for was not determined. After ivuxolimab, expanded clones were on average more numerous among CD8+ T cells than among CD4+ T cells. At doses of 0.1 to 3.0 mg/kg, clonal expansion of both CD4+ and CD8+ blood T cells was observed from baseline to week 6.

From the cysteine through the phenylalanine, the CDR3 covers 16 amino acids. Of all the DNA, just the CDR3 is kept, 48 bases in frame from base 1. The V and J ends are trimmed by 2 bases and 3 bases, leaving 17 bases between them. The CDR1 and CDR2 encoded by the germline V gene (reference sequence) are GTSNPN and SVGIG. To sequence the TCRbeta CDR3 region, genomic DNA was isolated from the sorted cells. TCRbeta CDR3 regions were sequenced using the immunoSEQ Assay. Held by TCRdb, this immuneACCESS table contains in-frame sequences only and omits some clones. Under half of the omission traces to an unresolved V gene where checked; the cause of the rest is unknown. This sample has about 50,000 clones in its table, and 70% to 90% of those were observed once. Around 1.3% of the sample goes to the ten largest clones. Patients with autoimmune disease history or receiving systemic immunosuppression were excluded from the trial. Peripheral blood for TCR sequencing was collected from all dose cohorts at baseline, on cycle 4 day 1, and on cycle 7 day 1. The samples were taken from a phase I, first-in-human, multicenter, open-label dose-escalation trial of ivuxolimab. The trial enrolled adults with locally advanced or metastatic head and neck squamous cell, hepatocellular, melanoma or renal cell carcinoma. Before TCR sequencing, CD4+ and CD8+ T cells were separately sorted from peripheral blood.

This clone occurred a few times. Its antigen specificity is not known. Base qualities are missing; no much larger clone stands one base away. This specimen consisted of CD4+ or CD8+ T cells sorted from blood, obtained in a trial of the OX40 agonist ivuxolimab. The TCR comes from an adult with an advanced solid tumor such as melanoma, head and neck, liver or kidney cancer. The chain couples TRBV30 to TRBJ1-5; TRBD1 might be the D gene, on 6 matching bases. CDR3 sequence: CAWSLGGGRHNQPQHF. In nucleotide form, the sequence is TGTGCCTGGAGTCTGGGCGGGGGCCGTCACAATCAGCCCCAGCATTTT.